This is a list of T cell receptor beta chains from one sample in a study of naive and memory T cell subsets. Each CDR3 protein gets one entry after TCRdb re-called the 5' RACE reads with MiXCR. The data show 55,000 to 65,000 distinct CDR3 sequences, 8% seen once. The receptors were gathered from a female donor in good health. Both conserved end residues are part of each CDR3. Each record gives: clone size, J gene, V gene, D gene, CDR3 DNA, CDR3 protein. A D gene is named only where the DNA matches it firmly. Size is omitted from some rows. Given values are once, few, many or a class for expanded clones.

size: few
J: TRBJ2-7
V: TRBV13
D: TRBD2
DNA: TGTGCCAGCAGTGTTAGCGGGGTAAGCTCCTACGAGCAGTACTTC
CDR3: CASSVSGVSSYEQYF

size: -
J: TRBJ1-5
V: TRBV9
D: -
DNA: TGTGCCAGCAGCGTAGCTCCCAATCAGCCCCAGCATTTT
CDR3: CASSVAPNQPQHF

size: few
J: TRBJ2-1
V: TRBV29-1
D: TRBD2
DNA: TGCAGCGTTACAGCGGGGGGATCCTACAATGAGCAGTTCTTC
CDR3: CSVTAGGSYNEQFF

size: few
J: TRBJ2-2
V: TRBV20-1
D: -
DNA: TGCAGTGCTAATCGGAGGACGAACACCGGGGAGCTGTTTTTT
CDR3: CSANRRTNTGELFF

size: -
J: TRBJ1-2
V: TRBV6-2/TRBV6-3
D: TRBD1
DNA: TGTGCCAGCAGTCCACCGACAGGGGTGGGCTACACCTTC
CDR3: CASSPPTGVGYTF

size: many
J: TRBJ1-1
V: TRBV7-8
D: TRBD1
DNA: TGTGCCAGCAGCCTGGACAGGGCGCTTTTAGTCCCTGAAGCTTTCTTT
CDR3: CASSLDRALLVPEAFF

size: many
J: TRBJ2-7
V: TRBV7-6
D: -
DNA: TGTGCCAGCAGCTTGGACAGCTCGAGCTCCTACGAGCAGTACTTC
CDR3: CASSLDSSSSYEQYF

size: many
J: TRBJ1-1
V: TRBV3-1
D: TRBD1
DNA: TGTGCCAGCAGCCAAAACAGGGGAAACACTGAAGCTTTCTTT
CDR3: CASSQNRGNTEAFF

size: many
J: TRBJ2-7
V: TRBV11-2
D: -
DNA: TGTGCCAGCAGCTCCTCAGGTTTCTCCTACGAGCAGTACTTC
CDR3: CASSSSGFSYEQYF

size: few
J: TRBJ2-7
V: TRBV28
D: -
DNA: TGTGCCAGCAGTTTATCCGGCTACGAGCAGTACTTC
CDR3: CASSLSGYEQYF

size: -
J: TRBJ2-5
V: TRBV30
D: -
DNA: TGTGCCTGGGCCTACGGGTCGAGTACTCGGGAGACCCAGTACTTC
CDR3: CAWAYGSSTRETQYF

size: many
J: TRBJ1-6
V: TRBV6-6
D: -
DNA: TGTGCCAGCAGTAGATCGGGGTCGATAAATTCACCCCTCCACTTT
CDR3: CASSRSGSINSPLHF

size: -
J: TRBJ1-1
V: TRBV7-8
D: TRBD1
DNA: TGTGCCAGCAGCGCTCAAATCGGACAGGGTGGTAGAGAAGCTTTCTTT
CDR3: CASSAQIGQGGREAFF

size: many
J: TRBJ1-5
V: TRBV18
D: -
DNA: TGTGCCAGCTCACCAGGCACTCAGCCCCAGCATTTT
CDR3: CASSPGTQPQHF

size: -
J: TRBJ2-5
V: TRBV10-3
D: -
DNA: TGTGCCATCAGTGAGTACGACCAAGAGACCCAGTACTTC
CDR3: CAISEYDQETQYF

size: few
J: TRBJ2-3
V: TRBV13
D: -
DNA: TGTGCCAGCAGCCCGGAGGAAGACGGCAGCACAGATACGCAGTATTTT
CDR3: CASSPEEDGSTDTQYF

size: many
J: TRBJ2-1
V: TRBV5-6
D: -
DNA: TGTGCCAGCAGCTCTACATTACTAGACCCTATGGACAATGAGCAGTTCTTC
CDR3: CASSSTLLDPMDNEQFF

size: -
J: TRBJ1-4
V: TRBV7-2
D: -
DNA: TGTGCCAGCAGCCGGGGGACCCCAGGGGCTAATGAAAAACTGTTTTTT
CDR3: CASSRGTPGANEKLFF

size: many
J: TRBJ2-1
V: TRBV2
D: -
DNA: TGTGCCAGCTTGAGACACAACCAAGACAATGAGCAGTTCTTC
CDR3: CASLRHNQDNEQFF

size: few
J: TRBJ2-2
V: TRBV24-1
D: -
DNA: TGTGCCACCAGTGATCCGCTTAGAGGCAACACCGGGGAGCTGTTTTTT
CDR3: CATSDPLRGNTGELFF

size: -
J: TRBJ2-4
V: TRBV2
D: TRBD2
DNA: TGTGCCAGCAGGATCGGACTAGCGGGGGGCCCAAGCGCCAAAAACATTCAGTACTTC
CDR3: CASRIGLAGGPSAKNIQYF

size: -
J: TRBJ2-1
V: TRBV7-6
D: TRBD1
DNA: TGTGCCAGCAGCTACAAAGGGGGCGGACACTACAATGAGCAGTTCTTC
CDR3: CASSYKGGGHYNEQFF

size: -
J: TRBJ2-7
V: TRBV10-3
D: -
DNA: TGTGCCAGCTCCCTGGTTACCTACGAGCAGTACTTC
CDR3: CASSLVTYEQYF

size: many
J: TRBJ2-3
V: TRBV6-1
D: -
DNA: TGTGCCAGCAGTGACCGACATACGCAGTATTTT
CDR3: CASSDRHTQYF

size: -
J: TRBJ2-1
V: TRBV7-9
D: -
DNA: TGTGCCAGCAGCCCAAGTTCCCTCTCCTACAATGAGCAGTTCTTC
CDR3: CASSPSSLSYNEQFF

size: few
J: TRBJ2-7
V: TRBV2
D: -
DNA: TGTGCCAGCAGTGAAGGGGCAGGCAGCTCCTACGAGCAGTACTTC
CDR3: CASSEGAGSSYEQYF

size: -
J: TRBJ1-1
V: TRBV12-3/TRBV12-4
D: TRBD1
DNA: TGTGCCAGCATCATGGGACAGGGTCGTACTGAAGCTTTCTTT
CDR3: CASIMGQGRTEAFF